This T cell receptor (beta chain) was sequenced for a study of HIV-infected children after antiretroviral therapy interruption. Specified treatment: PENTA 11 planned treatment interruption arm or continuous ART arm. This clonotype was seen at least ten times. A 3' RACE protocol on RNA, with unique molecular identifiers, produced the TCR library. From the 3' RACE reads, TCRdb called clonotypes with MiXCR, one entry per CDR3 protein. The sample contains 45,000 to 50,000 distinct CDR3 sequences, roughly 4% of which appear only once. Trimming stripped 2 bases from V and 2 bases from J, with 15 bases between. This CDR3 is built from 16 residues. Germline V gene lookup returns CDR1 LGHNT and CDR2 FRNRAP.

Sequenced here: CD45RA+ CD4+ T cells from PBMCs, pooled from several time points, sampled from a donor given antiretroviral therapy, either interrupted or continuous. The sample's subset: naive CD4+ CD45RA+ CD45RO- T cells. The gene calls are TRBV12-5 and TRBJ1-1; D not certain. The TCR originated in a pool of human donors with HIV. The CDR3 sequence: CASGLIVSRANTEAFF. The CDR3 bases are TGTGCTAGTGGTTTGATCGTTTCCCGGGCAAACACTGAAGCTTTCTTT.